The rows below give T cell receptor beta chains drawn from one sample of a study of T cells in Graves' hyperthyroidism and ophthalmopathy. Each CDR3 protein gets one entry after TCRdb re-called the multiplex PCR reads with MiXCR. The sample includes approximately 690,000 distinct CDR3 sequences, approximately 14% of them seen just once. The sequenced sample was blood. The receptors were sampled from a woman aged 50 to 60 with Graves' ophthalmopathy. Each CDR3 is given with its conserved first and last residue. The order of the fields is J gene, clone size, V gene, D gene, CDR3 protein, CDR3 DNA. D genes are given only for firm matches. Rows give clone size only sometimes, using once, few, many, or a class for an expanded clone.

TRBJ2-5 . TRBV4-2 . CASSQAPDDQETQYF TGTGCCAGCAGCCAAGCACCGGACGATCAAGAGACCCAGTACTTC
TRBJ2-5 many TRBV7-2 . CASSARSGGETQYF TGTGCCTCGAGTGCGCGGTCAGGGGGGGAGACCCAGTACTTC
TRBJ2-2 . TRBV6-1 TRBD1 CATGGDRGLTGELFF TGTGCCACGGGAGGGGACAGGGGGCTCACCGGGGAGCTGTTTTTT
TRBJ2-2 . TRBV11-3 . CASSFRGTVGTGELFF TGTGCCAGCAGCTTCCGGGGGACAGTGGGCACCGGGGAGCTGTTTTTT
TRBJ1-4 many TRBV7-9 . CASSGQNEKLFF TGTGCCAGCAGTGGACAGAATGAAAAACTGTTTTTT
TRBJ2-7 . TRBV19 TRBD2 CASSHTTSASYEQYF TGTGCCAGTAGCCATACGACTAGCGCATCCTACGAGCAGTACTTC
TRBJ2-7 many TRBV4-1 . CASSPRSEQYF TGCGCCAGCAGCCCGCGGAGCGAGCAGTACTTC
TRBJ1-5 few TRBV28 . CASTTRTARGHPQHF TGTGCCAGCACTACAAGGACAGCCAGGGGTCACCCCCAGCATTTT
TRBJ2-4 many TRBV28 TRBD1 CASSLDRGEVDIQYF TGTGCCAGCAGTTTAGACAGGGGCGAGGTCGACATTCAGTACTTC
TRBJ2-1 . TRBV29-1 . CSVEDFINSYNEQFF TGCAGCGTTGAAGATTTCATTAACTCCTACAATGAGCAGTTCTTC
TRBJ2-3 . TRBV7-9 . CASSQARSPGDWTDTQYF TGTGCCAGCAGCCAAGCAAGATCTCCAGGGGATTGGACAGATACGCAGTATTTT
TRBJ2-7 many TRBV12-3/TRBV12-4 . CASRATVTYEQYF TGTGCCAGCAGGGCGACAGTGACCTACGAGCAGTACTTC
TRBJ2-3 . TRBV7-9 . CASSLLSDTQYF TGTGCCAGCAGCTTATTGTCTGATACGCAGTATTTT
TRBJ2-5 many TRBV7-2 TRBD2 CASSRDYGETQYF TGTGCCAGCAGCCGGGACTACGGGGAGACCCAGTACTTC
TRBJ2-7 . TRBV20-1 . CSARAQLGYEQYF TGCAGTGCTCGGGCCCAGCTGGGGTACGAGCAGTACTTC
TRBJ2-3 many TRBV14 . CASSQPRLGGHTDTQYF TGTGCCAGCAGCCAACCACGACTGGGTGGACACACAGATACGCAGTATTTT
TRBJ1-1 . TRBV19 TRBD1 CASSTGDRGNTEAFF TGTGCCAGTAGTACAGGGGACAGGGGGAACACTGAAGCTTTCTTT
TRBJ2-4 few TRBV9 . CASSPPENGNIQYF TGTGCCAGCAGTCCCCCCGAAAACGGAAACATTCAGTACTTC
TRBJ2-1 few TRBV20-1 . CSAPGPVGNEQFF TGCAGTGCCCCGGGACCGGTAGGCAATGAGCAGTTCTTC
TRBJ2-2 many TRBV7-2 TRBD2 CASSFGGVGPGELFF TGTGCCAGCAGCTTTGGGGGGGTCGGACCCGGGGAGCTGTTTTTT
TRBJ1-2 many TRBV7-8 . CASSLGQINYGYTF TGTGCCAGCAGCTTAGGACAGATTAACTATGGCTACACCTTC
TRBJ2-1 many TRBV24-1 . CATSDLGEVNPNEQFF TGTGCCACCAGTGATTTGGGGGAGGTCAACCCCAATGAGCAGTTCTTC
TRBJ1-5 . TRBV20-1 . CSASFGSGWVNQPQHF TGCAGTGCTAGTTTTGGTTCTGGCTGGGTCAATCAGCCCCAGCATTTT
TRBJ1-1 many TRBV20-1 . CSARDLDFMNTEAFF TGCAGTGCTAGAGATCTTGACTTCATGAACACTGAAGCTTTCTTT
TRBJ2-7 few TRBV5-5 TRBD2 CASSLHPGGITDEQYF TGTGCCAGCAGCTTGCATCCGGGAGGGATTACGGACGAGCAGTACTTC
TRBJ2-1 many TRBV12-3/TRBV12-4 TRBD2 CASSLAVWGGDEQFF TGTGCCAGCAGTTTAGCCGTCTGGGGGGGGGATGAGCAGTTCTTC
TRBJ2-4 many TRBV20-1 . CSATRLRLGQRDIQYF TGCAGTGCCACGCGCCTGCGACTTGGACAAAGGGACATTCAGTACTTC
TRBJ1-4 many TRBV28 . CASRMTVATNEKLFF TGTGCCAGCAGGATGACAGTTGCAACTAATGAAAAACTGTTTTTT
TRBJ1-1 many TRBV20-1 TRBD1 CSARKWDSVNTEAFF TGCAGTGCCAGAAAATGGGACAGTGTGAACACTGAAGCTTTCTTT